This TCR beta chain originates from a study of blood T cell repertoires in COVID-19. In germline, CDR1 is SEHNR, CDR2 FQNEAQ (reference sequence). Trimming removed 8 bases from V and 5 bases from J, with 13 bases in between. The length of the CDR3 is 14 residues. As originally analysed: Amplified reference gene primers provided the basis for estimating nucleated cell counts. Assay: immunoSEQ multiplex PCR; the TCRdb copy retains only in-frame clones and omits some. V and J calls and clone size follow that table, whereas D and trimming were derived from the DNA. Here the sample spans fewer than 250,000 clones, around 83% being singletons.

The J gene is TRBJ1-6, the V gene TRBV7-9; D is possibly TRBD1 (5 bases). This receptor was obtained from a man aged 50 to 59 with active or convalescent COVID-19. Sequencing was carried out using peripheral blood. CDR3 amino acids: CASGQGGDNSPLHF. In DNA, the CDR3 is TGTGCCAGCGGGCAGGGAGGGGATAATTCACCCCTCCACTTT.